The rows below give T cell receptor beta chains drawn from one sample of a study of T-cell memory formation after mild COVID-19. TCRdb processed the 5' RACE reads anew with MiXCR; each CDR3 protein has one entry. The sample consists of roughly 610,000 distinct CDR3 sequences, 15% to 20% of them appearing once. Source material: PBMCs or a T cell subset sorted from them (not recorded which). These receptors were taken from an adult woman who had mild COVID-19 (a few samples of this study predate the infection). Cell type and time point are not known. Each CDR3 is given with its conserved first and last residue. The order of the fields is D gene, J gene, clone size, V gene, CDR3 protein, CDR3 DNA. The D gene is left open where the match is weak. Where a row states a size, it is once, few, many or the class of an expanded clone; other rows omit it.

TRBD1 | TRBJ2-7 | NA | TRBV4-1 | CASSQAGTGHNEQYF | TGCGCCAGCAGCCAAGCCGGGACAGGGCATAACGAGCAGTACTTC
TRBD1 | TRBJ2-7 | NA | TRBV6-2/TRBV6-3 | CASSPDRGRGRRSYEQYF | TGTGCCAGCAGCCCCGACAGGGGGCGTGGGCGGAGGTCCTACGAGCAGTACTTC
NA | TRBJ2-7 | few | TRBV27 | CASSLIGNSYEQYF | TGTGCCAGCAGTTTAATCGGGAACTCCTACGAGCAGTACTTC
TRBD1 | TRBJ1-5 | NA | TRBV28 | CASRGTVPNQPQHF | TGTGCCAGCAGGGGGACAGTTCCCAATCAGCCCCAGCATTTT
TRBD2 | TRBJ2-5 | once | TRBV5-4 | CASSSGTSLLQETQYF | TGTGCCAGCAGCAGCGGGACTAGCCTTCTCCAAGAGACCCAGTACTTC
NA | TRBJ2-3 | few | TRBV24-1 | CATSVQAGISGRPDTQYF | TGTGCCACCAGTGTCCAGGCCGGTATTAGCGGACGTCCAGATACGCAGTATTTT
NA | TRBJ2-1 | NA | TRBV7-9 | CASSPPWLEFKDEQFF | TGTGCCAGCAGCCCTCCCTGGCTAGAGTTTAAGGATGAGCAGTTCTTC
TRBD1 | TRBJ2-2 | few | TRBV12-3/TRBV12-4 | CASSTGYGTGELFF | TGTGCCAGCTCGACAGGGTACGGCACCGGGGAGCTGTTTTTT
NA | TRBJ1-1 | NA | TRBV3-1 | CASSHALPTGGEAFF | TGTGCCAGCAGCCATGCTCTTCCAACGGGCGGTGAAGCTTTCTTT
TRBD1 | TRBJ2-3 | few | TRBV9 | CASSVSLTGSSTDTQYF | TGTGCCAGCAGCGTAAGTCTGACAGGGTCGAGCACAGATACGCAGTATTTT
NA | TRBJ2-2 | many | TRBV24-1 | CATRGDGDTGELFF | TGTGCCACAAGAGGCGATGGGGACACCGGGGAGCTGTTTTTT
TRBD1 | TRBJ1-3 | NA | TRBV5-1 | CASSFGTDYGNTIYF | TGCGCCAGCAGCTTCGGGACAGATTATGGAAACACCATATATTTT
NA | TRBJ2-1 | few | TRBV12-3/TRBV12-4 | CASSPYREAYNEQFF | TGTGCCAGCAGCCCCTACAGGGAAGCCTACAATGAGCAGTTCTTC
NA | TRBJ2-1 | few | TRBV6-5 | CASSLRGSPYNEQFF | TGTGCCAGCAGTTTAAGGGGATCTCCCTACAATGAGCAGTTCTTC
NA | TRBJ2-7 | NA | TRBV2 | CATRLGRGSYEQYF | TGTGCCACCAGACTCGGTCGAGGCTCCTACGAGCAGTACTTC
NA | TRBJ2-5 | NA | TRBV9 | CASSVGSSGQETQYF | TGTGCCAGCAGCGTAGGGAGTAGCGGCCAAGAGACCCAGTACTTC
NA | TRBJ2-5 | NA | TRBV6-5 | CASSTGPTRETQYF | TGTGCCAGCAGTACGGGACCGACGAGGGAGACCCAGTACTTC
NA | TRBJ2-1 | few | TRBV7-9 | CASSFNPPLLEQFF | TGTGCCAGCAGCTTTAACCCTCCCTTACTTGAGCAGTTCTTC
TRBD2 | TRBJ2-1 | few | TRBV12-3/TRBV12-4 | CASRLAGNEQFF | TGTGCCAGCAGATTAGCGGGGAATGAGCAGTTCTTC
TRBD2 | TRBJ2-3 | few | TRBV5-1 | CASSLTSGIRTDTQYF | TGCGCCAGCAGCCTGACTAGCGGGATACGCACAGATACGCAGTATTTT
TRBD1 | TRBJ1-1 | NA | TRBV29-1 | CSVEVPPGQGAQGAFF | TGCAGCGTTGAAGTCCCCCCCGGGCAGGGGGCGCAGGGTGCTTTCTTT
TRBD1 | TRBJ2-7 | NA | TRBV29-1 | CSVRDSSSYEQYF | TGCAGCGTCCGGGACAGTAGCTCCTACGAGCAGTACTTC
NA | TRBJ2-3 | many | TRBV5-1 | CASSLGAGEADTQYF | TGCGCCAGCAGCTTGGGGGCAGGGGAGGCAGATACGCAGTATTTT
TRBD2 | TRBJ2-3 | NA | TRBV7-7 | CASGGSTSGGPRNTQYF | TGTGCCAGCGGGGGTTCTACTAGCGGGGGCCCCAGGAATACGCAGTATTTT
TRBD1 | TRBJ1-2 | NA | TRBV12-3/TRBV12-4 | CASSLATGGLSYTF | TGTGCCAGCAGTTTAGCGACAGGGGGCCTTAGCTACACCTTC
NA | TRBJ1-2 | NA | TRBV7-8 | CASSSGPRDIASVDYGYTF | TGTGCCAGCAGCTCCGGCCCCAGGGATATAGCTTCTGTCGACTATGGCTACACCTTC
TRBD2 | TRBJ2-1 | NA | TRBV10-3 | CAISDRTSGKGNEQFF | TGTGCCATCAGTGATAGGACTAGCGGGAAAGGCAATGAGCAGTTCTTC
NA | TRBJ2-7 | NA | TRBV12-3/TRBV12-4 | CASSFSLTGPRSYEQYF | TGTGCCAGCAGTTTTAGCCTAACAGGGCCCCGCTCCTACGAGCAGTACTTC
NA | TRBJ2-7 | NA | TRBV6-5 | CASAQGNEQYF | TGTGCCAGCGCCCAGGGGAACGAGCAGTACTTC
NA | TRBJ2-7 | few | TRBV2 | CASSEGSDYEQYF | TGTGCCAGCAGTGAAGGCAGCGACTACGAGCAGTACTTC
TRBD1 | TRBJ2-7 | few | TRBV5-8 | CASSLGGTAVREQYF | TGTGCCAGCAGCTTGGGAGGGACAGCCGTCAGGGAGCAGTACTTC
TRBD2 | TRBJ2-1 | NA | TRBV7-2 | CASSLGSGGLGEQFF | TGTGCCAGCAGCTTAGGCAGCGGGGGACTGGGGGAGCAGTTCTTC
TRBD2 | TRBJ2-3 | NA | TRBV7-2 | CASSPLAGLQYF | TGTGCCAGCAGCCCTCTAGCGGGCCTGCAGTATTTT
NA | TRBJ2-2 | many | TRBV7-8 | CASSFTLNTGELFF | TGTGCCAGCAGCTTCACTTTGAACACCGGGGAGCTGTTTTTT
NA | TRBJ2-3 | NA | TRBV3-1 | CASSQEGLTFTDTQYF | TGTGCCAGCAGCCAAGAGGGGCTTACCTTCACAGATACGCAGTATTTT
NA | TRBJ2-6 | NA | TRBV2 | CASSDPQLSGANVLTF | TGTGCCAGCAGTGACCCACAGCTCTCTGGGGCCAACGTCCTGACTTTC
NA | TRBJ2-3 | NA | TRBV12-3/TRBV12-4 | CASSLGDADTQYF | TGTGCCAGCAGCTTGGGGGATGCAGATACGCAGTATTTT
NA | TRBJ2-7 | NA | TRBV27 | CASSLKGFGYEQYF | TGTGCCAGCAGTTTAAAAGGGTTTGGCTACGAGCAGTACTTC
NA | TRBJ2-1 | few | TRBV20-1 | CSARDPLASYNEQFF | TGCAGTGCTAGAGATCCCCTGGCATCTTACAATGAGCAGTTCTTC
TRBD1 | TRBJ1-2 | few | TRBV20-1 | CSASSGQGATRYGYTF | TGCAGTGCTAGCTCGGGACAGGGGGCAACTAGGTATGGCTACACCTTC
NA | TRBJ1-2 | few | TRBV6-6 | CASSYSAGGYTF | TGTGCCAGCAGTTACTCAGCGGGGGGCTACACCTTC